Listed below are T cell receptor beta chains from one sample, sequenced in a study of T cells in Graves' hyperthyroidism and ophthalmopathy. TCRdb re-called the multiplex PCR reads with MiXCR, one entry per CDR3 protein. The table shows approximately 610,000 distinct CDR3 sequences, with about 15% occurring only once. The sequenced sample consisted of blood. The receptors stem from a woman in her 40s with Graves' ophthalmopathy. Each CDR3 is given with its conserved first and last residue. The D gene is left open where the match is weak. The listing skips clone size in some rows; elsewhere it reads once, few, many or a size class.

j_gene,d_gene,v_gene,abundance,CDR3aa,CDR3nt
TRBJ2-5,.,TRBV2,many,CASSSSTRETQYF,TGTGCCAGCAGCTCATCAACGAGGGAGACCCAGTACTTC
TRBJ2-7,TRBD2,TRBV10-3,many,CAISESSGLADSYEQYF,TGTGCCATCAGTGAGTCGTCGGGACTAGCGGACTCCTACGAGCAGTACTTC
TRBJ2-5,TRBD2,TRBV12-3/TRBV12-4,many,CASSLGGTSGETQYF,TGTGCCAGCAGTTTAGGTGGGACTAGCGGAGAGACCCAGTACTTC
TRBJ1-5,.,TRBV28,many,CASSSPGGGRQPQHF,TGTGCCAGCAGTTCCCCCGGGGGGGGACGTCAGCCCCAGCATTTT
TRBJ1-5,.,TRBV28,many,CASKMGGGQPQHF,TGTGCCAGCAAAATGGGGGGCGGTCAGCCCCAGCATTTT
TRBJ2-7,.,TRBV7-2,.,CASSSYGSGTYEQYF,TGTGCCAGCAGCTCCTACGGGAGTGGAACCTACGAGCAGTACTTC
TRBJ1-2,.,TRBV6-5,many,CARSYGGGVGYTF,TGTGCCAGAAGTTACGGGGGGGGCGTTGGCTACACCTTC
TRBJ1-6,.,TRBV6-2/TRBV6-3,many,CASSYRSRGAKNSPLHF,TGTGCCAGCAGTTACCGGAGCCGCGGGGCAAAAAATTCACCCCTCCACTTT
TRBJ2-2,TRBD2,TRBV12-3/TRBV12-4,few,CASSSRGEGTGELFF,TGTGCCAGCAGTTCTCGGGGGGAGGGGACCGGGGAGCTGTTTTTT
TRBJ2-2,.,TRBV5-1,many,CASSWSGDTNTGELFF,TGCGCCAGCAGCTGGTCGGGGGACACGAACACCGGGGAGCTGTTTTTT
TRBJ2-7,.,TRBV2,many,CASSEKGVYEQYF,TGTGCCAGCAGTGAAAAGGGGGTATACGAGCAGTACTTC
TRBJ2-7,TRBD1,TRBV5-1,.,CASSARTGQAYYEQYF,TGCGCCAGCAGCGCCCGAACGGGACAGGCATACTACGAGCAGTACTTC
TRBJ2-2,.,TRBV19,many,CASSILENTGELFF,TGTGCCAGTAGTATTTTGGAGAACACCGGGGAGCTGTTTTTT